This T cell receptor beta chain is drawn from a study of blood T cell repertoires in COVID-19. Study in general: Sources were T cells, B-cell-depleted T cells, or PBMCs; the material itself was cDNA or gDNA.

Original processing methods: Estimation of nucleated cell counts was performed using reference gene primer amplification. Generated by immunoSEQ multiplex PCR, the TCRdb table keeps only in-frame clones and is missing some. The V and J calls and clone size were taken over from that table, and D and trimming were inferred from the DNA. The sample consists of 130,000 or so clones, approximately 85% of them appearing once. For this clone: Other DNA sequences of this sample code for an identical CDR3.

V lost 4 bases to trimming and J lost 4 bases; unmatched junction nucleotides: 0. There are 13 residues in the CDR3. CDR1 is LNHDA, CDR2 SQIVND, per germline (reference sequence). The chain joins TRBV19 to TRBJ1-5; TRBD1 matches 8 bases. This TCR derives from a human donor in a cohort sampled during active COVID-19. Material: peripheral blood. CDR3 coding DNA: TGTGCCAGTAGTAGACAGGGGAATCAGCCCCAGCATTTT. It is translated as CASSRQGNQPQHF.